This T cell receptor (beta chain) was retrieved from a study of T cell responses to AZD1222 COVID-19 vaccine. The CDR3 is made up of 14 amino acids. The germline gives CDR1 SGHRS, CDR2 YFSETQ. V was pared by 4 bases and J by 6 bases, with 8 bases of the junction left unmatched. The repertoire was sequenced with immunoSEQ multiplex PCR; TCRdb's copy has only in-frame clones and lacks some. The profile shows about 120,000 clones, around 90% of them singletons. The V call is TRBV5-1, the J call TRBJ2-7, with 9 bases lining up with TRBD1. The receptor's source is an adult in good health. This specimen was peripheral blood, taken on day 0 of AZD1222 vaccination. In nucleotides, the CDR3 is TGCGCCAGCAGCCTACGACAGGGGGACCGCGAGCAGTACTTC. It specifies CASSLRQGDREQYF.